This T cell receptor beta chain was identified during a study of T cells in Graves' hyperthyroidism and ophthalmopathy. This clonotype showed up many times. The junction and the germline gene differ at one end; a read error may be behind it. Authors of the study amplified TCR beta CDR3 regions from RNA transcripts. First-round RT-PCR targeting the TCR CDR3 was performed with the HTBI primer set. A single record per CDR3 protein comes from TCRdb applying MiXCR to the multiplex PCR reads. The sample has 300,000 to 500,000 distinct CDR3 sequences, roughly an eighth seen once. Fresh 10 ml peripheral blood yielded PBMCs. CDR3 length equals 11 residues. The germline V gene encodes CDR1 SNHLY and CDR2 FYNNEI.

Material for sequencing was blood. The chain joins TRBV2 to TRBJ2-7; TRBD1 matches 8 bases. The source is a man aged 50-59 years with Graves' ophthalmopathy. The CDR3 here is CASSSDRGNHF. The CDR3 DNA sequence: TGTGCCAGCAGCTCCGACAGGGGAAATCACTTC. Complete variable domain (other parts from reference TRBV2 and TRBJ2-7): EPEVTQTPSHQVTQMGQEVILRCVPISNHLYFYWYRQILGQKVEFLVSFYNNEISEKSEIFDDQFSVERPDGSNFTLKIRSTKLEDSAMYFCASSSDRGNHFGPGTRLTVT.